The clone carrying this T cell receptor beta chain was found once. No antigen is known for it. Germline-derived CDR1 and CDR2 are SGHNT and YENEEA. Germline trimming cut 3 bases from V and 2 bases from J; bases unmatched to any gene: 2. The CDR3 spans 16 residues. This sample is drawn from a study of immune cell composition in non-small cell lung cancer. Study information: Histologic subtype was mainly adenocarcinoma or squamous cell carcinoma. Findings of the study overall: Approximately 79% of squamous and under 35% of adenocarcinoma cases had tumour-associated clones >0.5%. Tumour TCR-beta clonality showed no significant link to smoking pack-years.

Profiled with immunoSEQ multiplex PCR; TCRdb holds only in-frame clones, not every one. The sample includes roughly 15,000 clones, roughly 68% of them seen just once. This TCR was recovered from a human donor with non-small cell lung cancer. The sample was lung tumor tissue. This chain joins TRBV11-3 and TRBJ2-2; the match to TRBD1 covers 11 bases. CDR3 sequence reads: CASSFRTGGNTGELFF. In DNA form, the CDR3 reads TGTGCCAGCAGCTTCCGGACAGGGGGCAACACCGGGGAGCTGTTTTTT.